Below are 8 T cell receptor beta chains sequenced from a single sample in a study of T cells after posttransplantation cyclophosphamide (dated by TCRdb to the mid-2010s). Receptor amplification or capture employed the immunoSEQ multiplex PCR assay. Imported from immuneACCESS, the table was reduced by TCRdb to in-frame sequences with V and J called. These copies leave out some clones; in studies compared against another copy, an unresolved V gene accounts for under half, and the cause of the remainder is not known. This sample has approximately 8,300 clones in its table, and roughly four fifths of those were observed once. The ten largest clones capture approximately 15% of the sample. Per the publication, the treatment or condition label means: high-dose cyclophosphamide on days +3 and +4 as single-agent GVHD prophylaxis. Busulfan and fludarabine conditioning, a related or unrelated marrow graft, and cyclophosphamide on days +3 and +4 were given to PTCy patients.

The specimen was CD4+ T cells sorted from blood, collected 1162 days after allogeneic stem cell transplant with posttransplant cyclophosphamide. The receptors were sampled from a female patient aged 35-55 years who received an allogeneic stem cell transplant from a related donor, was CMV-positive, and had no GVHD. After a transplant, some T cells may have been passed on by the graft donor.

The chain recombines TRBV5-5 with TRBJ1-6, with TRBD1 matching over 7 bases. The V gene end was trimmed by 4 bases and the J gene end by 8 bases; junction bases not matched to a gene: 12. The CDR3 sequence is 16 residues long. Germline assignment: CDR1 SGHKS and CDR2 YYEKEE (reference sequence). As DNA, the CDR3 is TGTGCCAGCAGCCAAGAACCGAAGGGGGCGGATTCACCCCTCCACTTT. Amino acid sequence: CASSQEPKGADSPLHF.

The chain links TRBV5-1 to TRBJ2-3, with 7 bases matching TRBD1. Germline CDR1 reads SGHRS; CDR2 reads YFSETQ. V lost 2 bases, J lost 0 bases, and 12 bases stayed unmatched. This CDR3 contains 18 residues. Here the CDR3 reads CASSFRDRTQSSTDTQYF. The CDR3 bases are TGCGCCAGCAGCTTCCGGGACAGAACTCAGTCAAGCACAGATACGCAGTATTTT.

The CDR3 DNA reads TGTGCCAGCAGTGTCAGGACAACTGGTAGTCAGCCCCAGCATTTT. As protein: CASSVRTTGSQPQHF. The chain recombines TRBV2 with TRBJ1-5, with D tentatively TRBD1 (5 bases). This CDR3 is 15 amino acids long. The V end was cut by 4 bases, the J end by 6 bases, with 16 bases between. Germline V CDR1 and CDR2: SNHLY, FYNNEI.

The J gene is TRBJ1-5, the V gene TRBV2, with D perhaps matching TRBD1 (6 bases). Looked up from germline, CDR1 is SNHLY and CDR2 is FYNNEI. V lost 4 bases and J 6 bases, leaving 22 bases between the germline ends. The CDR3 spans 17 residues. CDR3 DNA sequence: TGTGCCAGCAGTGTGGGTCACAGGGTGGCCCTCGTTCAGCCCCAGCATTTT. This encodes CASSVGHRVALVQPQHF. Looking up the rest from reference TRBV2 and TRBJ1-5 gives the full variable domain: EPEVTQTPSHQVTQMGQEVILRCVPISNHLYFYWYRQILGQKVEFLVSFYNNEISEKSEIFDDQFSVERPDGSNFTLKIRSTKLEDSAMYFCASSVGHRVALVQPQHFGDGTRLSIL.

V usage is TRBV28 and J usage is TRBJ1-4, with D possibly matching TRBD1 (6 bases). In germline, CDR1 is MDHEN, CDR2 SYDVKM. With 6 bases removed from V and 6 bases from J, the gap between germline ends came to 8 bases. This CDR3 comprises 12 residues. In nucleotides, the CDR3 is TGTGCCAGCAGGACAGGTTATGAAAAACTGTTTTTT. It yields the protein CASRTGYEKLFF.

J is TRBJ2-7 and V is TRBV2, with D maybe TRBD1 (5 bases). CDR3 length equals 15 residues. Trimming took 6 bases from V and 2 from J, leaving 17 bases between them. The germline V gene encodes CDR1 SNHLY and CDR2 FYNNEI. The CDR3 loop is CASRGRGASPYEQYF. Here the CDR3 DNA reads TGTGCCAGCAGGGGGCGAGGCGCGAGCCCCTACGAGCAGTACTTC.

The chain employs TRBV28 and TRBJ1-2; TRBD1 matches at 7 bases. Trimming cost V 6 bases and J 2 bases; bases outside gene matches: 6. The CDR3 runs to 14 residues. Germline-derived CDR1 and CDR2 are MDHEN and SYDVKM. CDR3 region: CASRYRGVNYGYTF. The CDR3 coding sequence is TGTGCCAGCAGGTACAGGGGAGTGAACTATGGCTACACCTTC.

The table lists this clone with a few counts. The CDR3 region has the DNA TGTGCCAGCAGCTTGCGAAGGGGCCCCCGGAACACTGAAGCTTTCTTT. Amino acids: CASSLRRGPRNTEAFF. The chain employs TRBV5-8 and TRBJ1-1; weak D call: TRBD1 (5 bases). The CDR3 has 16 residues. CDR1 is SGHTS and CDR2 is YDEGEE in the germline V gene. The ends were cut back, 1 base at V and 1 base at J, with 14 bases in the middle. Combining the CDR3 with reference TRBV5-8 and TRBJ1-1 gives the whole variable domain EAGVTQSPTHLIKTRGQQATLRCSPISGHTSVYWYQQALGLGLQFLLWYDEGEERNRGNFPPRFSGRQFPNYSSELNVNALELEDSALYLCASSLRRGPRNTEAFFGQGTRLTVV.